A single sample gave rise to the 14 T cell receptor beta chains below, sequenced in a study of human thymus T cells. TCRdb's copy holds only in-frame clones and misses some; the assay was immunoSEQ multiplex PCR. This sample has fewer than 55,000 clones, with 94% found just once. The sample comprised blood. The receptors derive from a boy under three years old with a congenital heart defect but otherwise immunologically healthy.

The gene calls are TRBV28 and TRBJ1-1; D might be TRBD1 (5 bases). Trimming cost V 0 bases and J 0 bases, with 14 bases left between them. Germline CDR1 and CDR2: MDHEN and SYDVKM. This CDR3 region has 17 residues. CDR3 region: CASSLWSRGTLNTEAFF. As DNA, the CDR3 is TGTGCCAGCAGTTTATGGAGTCGGGGCACCTTGAACACTGAAGCTTTCTTT.

The V and J genes are TRBV6-5 and TRBJ1-2; D is ambiguous. The germline V gene encodes CDR1 MNHEY and CDR2 SVGAGI. The CDR3 covers 12 residues. With 4 bases removed from V and 6 bases from J, the gap between germline ends came to 9 bases. The CDR3 reads CASSSRLNGYTF. DNA of the CDR3: TGTGCCAGCAGTTCTAGACTGAATGGCTACACCTTC.

The chain links TRBV5-6 to TRBJ2-7; TRBD1 or TRBD2 may be the D gene (7 bases each). The CDR3 contains 15 residues. V lost 1 base and J lost 6, with 17 bases in between. Germline CDR1 SGHDT, CDR2 YYEEEE. CDR3 sequence reads: CASSLMPTGRGEQYF. CDR3 sequence (DNA): TGTGCCAGCAGCTTGATGCCGACAGGGAGGGGCGAGCAGTACTTC. The full variable domain, in which reference TRBV5-6 and TRBJ2-7 provide the parts outside the CDR3, is DAGVTQSPTHLIKTRGQQVTLRCSPKSGHDTVSWYQQALGQGPQFIFQYYEEEERQRGNFPDRFSGHQFPNYSSELNVNALLLGDSALYLCASSLMPTGRGEQYFGPGTRLTVT.

The J gene is TRBJ2-4, the V gene TRBV27; 9 nucleotides align to TRBD1. Losses at the gene ends were 5 bases for V and 7 bases for J; bases not matched to a gene: 9. Germline V CDR1 and CDR2: MNHEY, SMNVEV (reference sequence). CDR3 length equals 15 residues. CDR3: CASSLHGQGRNIQYF. CDR3 DNA sequence: TGTGCCAGCAGTCTCCACGGACAGGGGCGGAACATTCAGTACTTC.

The gene calls are TRBV9 and TRBJ2-7; the match to TRBD2 covers 7 bases. After removal of 2 bases from V and 4 bases from J, the junction contained 6 bases not matched to a gene. CDR1 and CDR2 from the germline V gene are SGDLS and YYNGEE. This CDR3 comprises 14 residues. CDR3: CASSVGGKGYEQYF. CDR3 coding DNA: TGTGCCAGCAGCGTCGGGGGGAAGGGGTACGAGCAGTACTTC.

The genes are TRBV11-2 and TRBJ1-5; 10 bases align to TRBD1. V lost 4 bases and J lost 4; bases outside the gene matches: 7. CDR3 length: 16 residues. Germline lookup yields CDR1 SGHAT and CDR2 FQNNGV. CDR3 in DNA: TGTGCCAGCAGCTCTACGGACAGGGGGGTAAATCAGCCCCAGCATTTT. Its protein is CASSSTDRGVNQPQHF. Full variable domain (remainder filled in from reference TRBV11-2 and TRBJ1-5): EAGVAQSPRYKIIEKRQSVAFWCNPISGHATLYWYQQILGQGPKLLIQFQNNGVVDDSQLPKDRFSAERLKGVDSTLKIQPAKLEDSAVYLCASSSTDRGVNQPQHFGDGTRLSIL.

The gene calls are TRBV11-3 and TRBJ2-5; D unclear. CDR3 size: 13 residues. V was cut by 3 bases and J by 1 base, with 6 bases left in between. Germline CDR1 and CDR2: SGHNT and YENEEA. The CDR3 DNA reads TGTGCCAGCAGCTTGGGCCGCCAAGAGACCCAGTACTTC. This codes for CASSLGRQETQYF.

The V gene is TRBV11-2, the J gene TRBJ1-1; D uncertain. This CDR3 is built from 15 residues. The germline gives CDR1 SGHAT, CDR2 FQNNGV. V was trimmed by 5 bases and J by 2 bases, leaving 15 bases between them. CDR3 in amino acids: CASSPEYWTNTEAFF. In DNA, the CDR3 is TGTGCCAGCAGCCCCGAATACTGGACCAACACTGAAGCTTTCTTT.

The chain links TRBV7-2 to TRBJ2-3, with TRBD1 as a possible D gene (6 bases). Trimming removed 5 bases at V and 3 bases at J, with 12 bases between. The CDR3 is made up of 14 amino acids. The germline CDR1 and CDR2 sequences are SGHTA and FQGNSA. CDR3 amino acids: CASSDSQGTDTQYF. In DNA form, the CDR3 reads TGTGCCAGCAGCGACTCACAGGGAACAGATACGCAGTATTTT.

The CDR3 region is CASSYEGGQPQHF. CDR3 DNA sequence: TGTGCCAGCAGTTACGAAGGGGGCCAGCCCCAGCATTTT. The chain joins TRBV6-5 to TRBJ1-5; 7 bases line up with TRBD1. This CDR3 spans 13 amino acids. J gave up 7 bases and V 2 bases, and 2 bases lay outside the gene matches. Germline loops: CDR1 MNHEY, CDR2 SVGAGI.

The rearrangement links TRBV6-9 to TRBJ2-7; no firm D call. The CDR3 has 11 amino acids. Germline V lookup: CDR1 MNHGY, CDR2 SVAAGI. Trimming took off 6 bases at V and 5 bases at J, with 8 bases between the two ends. The CDR3 here is CASRDYDEQYF. As DNA, the CDR3 is TGTGCCAGCAGAGATTACGACGAGCAGTACTTC.

The chain couples TRBV9 to TRBJ2-3; a possible D gene is TRBD2 (5 bases). V shed 0 bases and J shed 0 bases, with 11 bases lying between them. CDR1 is SGDLS and CDR2 is YYNGEE in the germline V gene. The CDR3 is 16 residues long. The CDR3 sequence is CASSVVSRGSTDTQYF. In DNA, the CDR3 is TGTGCCAGCAGCGTAGTCTCTCGCGGGAGCACAGATACGCAGTATTTT. The full variable domain, in which reference TRBV9 and TRBJ2-3 provide the parts outside the CDR3, is DSGVTQTPKHLITATGQRVTLRCSPRSGDLSVYWYQQSLDQGLQFLIQYYNGEERAKGNILERFSAQQFPDLHSELNLSSLELGDSALYFCASSVVSRGSTDTQYFGPGTRLTVL.

This clone has more than one count but fewer than ten. The chain recombines TRBV9 with TRBJ2-3, with 16 bases fitting TRBD2. CDR3 length equals 15 residues. The junction had 6 bases not matched to a gene; V was cut back by 6 bases and J by 8 bases. In germline, CDR1 is SGDLS, CDR2 YYNGEE. DNA of the CDR3: TGTGCCAGCAATCCCGGGACTAGCGGGGGGGGTACGCAGTATTTT. Translated, it gives CASNPGTSGGGTQYF.

The chain uses TRBV4-1 and TRBJ1-1; D is perhaps TRBD1 (5 bases). V was trimmed by 4 bases and J by 9 bases, leaving 24 bases between them. The germline V gene has CDR1 MGHRA and CDR2 YSYEKL. The CDR3 extends over 16 amino acids. CDR3: CASSPFSTGRPAKAFF. CDR3 bases: TGCGCCAGCAGCCCTTTTAGTACAGGCCGACCCGCTAAAGCTTTCTTT.